This T cell receptor (beta chain) was obtained from a study of vaccination effects on CD4 cells after COVID-19. Study information: CD4+ T cells specific for antigen were expanded with viral peptide pools by the ViraFEST assay before sequencing. The second dose preceded post-vaccine samples by a median of 72 days.

Note on this clone: The target antigen is unknown.

The protocol was immunoSEQ multiplex PCR, while the TCRdb copy is restricted to in-frame clones and leaves out a portion. Of 50,000 or so clones listed, about 70% are singletons. Subsequent to roughly 9 days of culture, CD4+ T cells were isolated. Between March and December 2020, the person had a SARS-CoV-2 infection that PCR confirmed. Either the BNT162b2 or mRNA-1273 vaccine was given to participants in two doses. V lost 0 bases, J lost 1 base, and 9 bases lay in between. This CDR3 contains 15 residues. CDR1 SEHNR and CDR2 FQNEAQ come from the germline V gene (reference sequence). General observations from the study: Convalescent patients in the study were few, and early post-infection timepoints were absent. Among infection- and vaccine-induced clones, marked clonal contraction occurred late after vaccination.

This specimen was CD4+ T cells from PBMCs cultured without peptide, taken after COVID-19 vaccination. The source of this sequence is a human donor who had a prior SARS-CoV-2 infection. V usage is TRBV7-9 and J usage is TRBJ2-5; D is undetermined. CDR3 nucleotide sequence: TGTGCCAGCAGCTTAGCGCCCTGGGGCCAAGAGACCCAGTACTTC. Translation: CASSLAPWGQETQYF. The full variable domain, in which reference TRBV7-9 and TRBJ2-5 provide the parts outside the CDR3, is DTGVSQNPRHKITKRGQNVTFRCDPISEHNRLYWYRQTLGQGPEFLTYFQNEAQLEKSRLLSDRFSAERPKGSFSTLEIQRTEQGDSAMYLCASSLAPWGQETQYFGPGTRLLVL.